This TCR beta chain appears in the sequencing data of a study of T cell changes during pregnancy in multiple sclerosis. The CDR3 sequence is 16 residues long. V lost 4 bases, J lost 3 bases, and 7 bases stayed unmatched. CDR1 and CDR2 (germline): KGHSH, LQKENI. Method: immunoSEQ multiplex PCR; TCRdb's copy keeps in-frame clones and lacks some. The sample carries 20,000 to 25,000 clones, roughly 86% recorded once. The chain recombines TRBV18 with TRBJ2-2, with 8 positions matching TRBD1. The sequence was collected from a female donor in good health, enrolled as a control in a pregnancy study. The material sequenced was CD8+ T cells from peripheral blood mononuclear cells, taken in the first trimester of pregnancy. CDR3 residues: CASSQRTGLDTGELFF. The DNA of the CDR3 is TGTGCCAGCTCACAGAGGACAGGGCTCGACACCGGGGAGCTGTTTTTT.